The clone carrying this TCR beta chain was picked up a small number of times. Its specificity is not known. CDR3 length equals 15 residues. Trimming took 7 bases from V and 5 from J; bases not matched to a gene: 12. This entry belongs to a study of post-analysis software for immune sequencing data. General observations from the study: Clustering by F measure revealed strong co-clustering among samples prepared together in one batch. About 5 TRBV segments occurring more often in patients than controls included TRBV5-6, TRBV5-1 and TRBV20-1. Significantly lower normalized Chao1 diversity was seen in multiple sclerosis patients than in controls.

The TCR beta cDNA libraries contained unique molecular identifiers. It was from about 0.98 to 11 million T cells that about 500,000 cDNA molecules came. TCRdb reanalysed the PCR reads using MiXCR and keeps one entry per CDR3 protein. The table shows hundreds of thousands of distinct CDR3 sequences, with about 60% occurring only once. The origin of this receptor is a girl aged 2-10 years with multiple sclerosis. The chain has TRBV12-3 or TRBV12-4 and TRBJ1-1; 8 positions match TRBD1. The sample consisted of blood. CDR3 region: CASNPGQGAGTEAFF. CDR3 coding DNA: TGTGCCAGCAACCCCGGACAGGGAGCGGGGACTGAAGCTTTCTTT.